The subject of this entry is one T cell receptor (beta chain). The sample is drawn from a study of blood T cell repertoires in COVID-19. Per the authors' pipeline: Amplification with reference gene primers provided the estimates of nucleated cell counts. Assay used: immunoSEQ multiplex PCR; TCRdb lists only in-frame clones, some missing. V, J and clone size are those of that table, while D and trimming were read from the DNA. Of 60,000 to 90,000 clones detected, roughly 82% appear once; the ten largest clones hold approximately 20%. Sequencing was performed on peripheral blood. The source is a woman aged 50 to 60 with acute or convalescent COVID-19.

CDR3 bases: TGTGCCAGCAGCTTAGGGGTAGCGGGAGGGTCCGATGAGCAGTTCTTC. Translating it yields CASSLGVAGGSDEQFF. The chain is built from TRBV11-1 and TRBJ2-1, with TRBD2 matching 11 bases. J gave up 8 bases and V 1 base, and 7 bases lay outside the gene matches. The CDR3 spans 16 residues. Germline V CDR1 and CDR2: SGHAT, FQDESV (reference sequence).